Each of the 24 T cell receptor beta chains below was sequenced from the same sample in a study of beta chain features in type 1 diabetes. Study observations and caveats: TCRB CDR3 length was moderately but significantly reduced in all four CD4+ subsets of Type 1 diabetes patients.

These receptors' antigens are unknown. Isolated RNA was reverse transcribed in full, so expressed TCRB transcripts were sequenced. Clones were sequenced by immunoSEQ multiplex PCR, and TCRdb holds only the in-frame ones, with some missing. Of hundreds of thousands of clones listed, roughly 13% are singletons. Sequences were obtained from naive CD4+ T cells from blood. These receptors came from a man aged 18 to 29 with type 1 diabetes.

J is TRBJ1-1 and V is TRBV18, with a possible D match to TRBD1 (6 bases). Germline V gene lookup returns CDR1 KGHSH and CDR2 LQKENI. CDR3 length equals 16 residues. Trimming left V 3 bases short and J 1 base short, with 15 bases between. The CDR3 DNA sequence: TGTGCCAGCTCACCCCAGCCGGGACAAACGAACACTGAAGCTTTCTTT. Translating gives CASSPQPGQTNTEAFF.

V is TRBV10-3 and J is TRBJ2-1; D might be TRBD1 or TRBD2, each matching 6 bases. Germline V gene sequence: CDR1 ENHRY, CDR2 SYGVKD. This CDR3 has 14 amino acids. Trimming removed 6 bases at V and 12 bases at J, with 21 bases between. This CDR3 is CAISLDSPVGGQFF. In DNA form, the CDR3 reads TGTGCCATCAGCCTGGACAGCCCCGTGGGGGGGCAGTTCTTC.

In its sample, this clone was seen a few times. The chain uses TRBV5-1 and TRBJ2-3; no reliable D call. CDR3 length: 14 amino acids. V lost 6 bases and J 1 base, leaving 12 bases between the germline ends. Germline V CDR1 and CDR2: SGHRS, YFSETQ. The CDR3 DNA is TGCGCCAGCACCCTGTCCAGACGCACAGATACGCAGTATTTT. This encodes CASTLSRRTDTQYF.

In DNA, the CDR3 is TGTGCCTGGACCCCACTCCGGGGGATGGAGACCCAGTACTTC. Its translation is CAWTPLRGMETQYF. J is TRBJ2-5 and V is TRBV30, with a possible D match to TRBD2 (6 bases). The CDR3 loop spans 14 amino acids. Between the trimmed V and J ends, which lost 4 bases and 5 bases, there was a span of 17 bases. The germline CDR1 and CDR2 sequences are GTSNPN and SVGIG (reference sequence).

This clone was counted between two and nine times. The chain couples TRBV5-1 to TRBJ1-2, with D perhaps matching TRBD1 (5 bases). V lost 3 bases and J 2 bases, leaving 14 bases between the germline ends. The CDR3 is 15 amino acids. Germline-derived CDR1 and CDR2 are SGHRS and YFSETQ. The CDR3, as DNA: TGCGCCAGCAGCTCCCAGGAGGGGCCAAACTATGGCTACACCTTC. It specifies CASSSQEGPNYGYTF. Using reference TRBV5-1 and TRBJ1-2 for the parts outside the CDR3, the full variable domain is KAGVTQTPRYLIKTRGQQVTLSCSPISGHRSVSWYQQTPGQGLQFLFEYFSETQRNKGNFPGRFSGRQFSNSRSEMNVSTLELGDSALYLCASSSQEGPNYGYTFGSGTRLTVV.

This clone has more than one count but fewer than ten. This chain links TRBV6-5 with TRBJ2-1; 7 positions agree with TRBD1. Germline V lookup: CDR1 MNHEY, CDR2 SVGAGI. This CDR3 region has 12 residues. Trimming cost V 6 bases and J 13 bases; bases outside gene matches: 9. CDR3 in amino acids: CASSQPHRGQFF. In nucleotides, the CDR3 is TGTGCCAGCAGCCAACCTCACAGGGGACAGTTCTTC.

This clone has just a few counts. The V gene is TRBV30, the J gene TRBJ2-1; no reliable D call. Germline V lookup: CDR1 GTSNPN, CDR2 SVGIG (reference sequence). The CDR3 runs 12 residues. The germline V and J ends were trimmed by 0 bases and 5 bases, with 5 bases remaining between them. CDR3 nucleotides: TGTGCCTGGAGTGTACACCACAATGAGCAGTTCTTC. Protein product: CAWSVHHNEQFF.

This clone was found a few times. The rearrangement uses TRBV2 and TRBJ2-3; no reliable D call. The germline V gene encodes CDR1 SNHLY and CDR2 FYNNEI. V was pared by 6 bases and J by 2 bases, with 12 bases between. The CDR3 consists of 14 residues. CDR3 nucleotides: TGTGCCAGCAGGCACGAAAGGACCACAGATACGCAGTATTTT. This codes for CASRHERTTDTQYF. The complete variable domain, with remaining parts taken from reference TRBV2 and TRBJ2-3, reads EPEVTQTPSHQVTQMGQEVILRCVPISNHLYFYWYRQILGQKVEFLVSFYNNEISEKSEIFDDQFSVERPDGSNFTLKIRSTKLEDSAMYFCASRHERTTDTQYFGPGTRLTVL.

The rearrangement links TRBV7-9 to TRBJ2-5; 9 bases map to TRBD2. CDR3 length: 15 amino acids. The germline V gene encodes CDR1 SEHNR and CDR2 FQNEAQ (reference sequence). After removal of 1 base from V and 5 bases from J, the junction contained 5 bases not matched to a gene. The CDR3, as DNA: TGTGCCAGCAGCTTAGGTAGCGGGGGCGTGGAGACCCAGTACTTC. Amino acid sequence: CASSLGSGGVETQYF.

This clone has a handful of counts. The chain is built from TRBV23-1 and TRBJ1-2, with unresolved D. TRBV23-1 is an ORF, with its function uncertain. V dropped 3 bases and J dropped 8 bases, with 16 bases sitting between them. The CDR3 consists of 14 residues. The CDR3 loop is CASSHSTRLYGYTF. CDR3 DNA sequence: TGCGCCAGCAGTCACTCGACCCGGTTGTACGGCTACACCTTC.

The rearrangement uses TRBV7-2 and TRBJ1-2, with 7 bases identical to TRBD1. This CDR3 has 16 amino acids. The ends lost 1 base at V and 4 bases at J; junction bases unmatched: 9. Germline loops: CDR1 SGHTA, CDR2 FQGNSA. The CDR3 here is CASSLDGQARSYGYTF. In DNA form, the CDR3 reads TGTGCCAGCAGCTTAGATGGACAGGCCCGGAGCTATGGCTACACCTTC.

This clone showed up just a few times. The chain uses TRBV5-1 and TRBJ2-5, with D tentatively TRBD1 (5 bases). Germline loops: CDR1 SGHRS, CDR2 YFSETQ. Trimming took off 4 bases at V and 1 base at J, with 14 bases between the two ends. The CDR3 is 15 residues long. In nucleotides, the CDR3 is TGCGCCAGCAGCCGGACGACCGACAGCCAAGAGACCCAGTACTTC. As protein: CASSRTTDSQETQYF.

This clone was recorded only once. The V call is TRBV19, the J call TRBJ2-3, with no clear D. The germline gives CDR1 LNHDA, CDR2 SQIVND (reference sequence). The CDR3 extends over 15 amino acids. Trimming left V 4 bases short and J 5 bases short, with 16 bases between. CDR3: CASSTAGDLGDTQYF. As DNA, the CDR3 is TGTGCCAGTAGTACCGCAGGAGACCTTGGAGATACGCAGTATTTT.

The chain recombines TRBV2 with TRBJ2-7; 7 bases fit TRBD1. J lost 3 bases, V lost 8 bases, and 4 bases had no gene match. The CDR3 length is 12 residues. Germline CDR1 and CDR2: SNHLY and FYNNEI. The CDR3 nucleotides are TGTGCCAGCGGGACAGTGCTCTACGAGCAGTACTTC. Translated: CASGTVLYEQYF.

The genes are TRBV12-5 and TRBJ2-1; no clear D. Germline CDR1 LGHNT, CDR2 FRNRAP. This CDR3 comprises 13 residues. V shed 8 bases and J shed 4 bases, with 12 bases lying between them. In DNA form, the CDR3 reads TGTGCTAGTCAATCGGGTCGATACAATGAGCAGTTCTTC. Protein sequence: CASQSGRYNEQFF.

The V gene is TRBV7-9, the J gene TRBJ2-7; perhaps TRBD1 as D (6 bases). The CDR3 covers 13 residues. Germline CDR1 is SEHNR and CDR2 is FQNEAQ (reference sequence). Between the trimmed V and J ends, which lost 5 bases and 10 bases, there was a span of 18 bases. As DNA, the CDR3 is TGTGCCAGCAGCCAAGCACAGGGATTTGGACAGTACTTC. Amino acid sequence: CASSQAQGFGQYF.

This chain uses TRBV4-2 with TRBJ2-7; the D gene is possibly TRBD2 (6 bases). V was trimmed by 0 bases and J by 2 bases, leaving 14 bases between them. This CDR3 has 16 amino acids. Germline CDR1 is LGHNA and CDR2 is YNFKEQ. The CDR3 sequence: CASSQDVSGRAYEQYF. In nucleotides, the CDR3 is TGTGCCAGCAGCCAAGATGTAAGCGGGCGAGCCTACGAGCAGTACTTC.

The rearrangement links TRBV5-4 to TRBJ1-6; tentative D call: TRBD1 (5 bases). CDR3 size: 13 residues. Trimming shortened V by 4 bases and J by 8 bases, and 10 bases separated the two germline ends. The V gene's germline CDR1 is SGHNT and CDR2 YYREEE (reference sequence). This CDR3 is CASSGGGDSPLHF. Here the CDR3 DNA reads TGTGCCAGCAGCGGCGGAGGGGATTCACCCCTCCACTTT.

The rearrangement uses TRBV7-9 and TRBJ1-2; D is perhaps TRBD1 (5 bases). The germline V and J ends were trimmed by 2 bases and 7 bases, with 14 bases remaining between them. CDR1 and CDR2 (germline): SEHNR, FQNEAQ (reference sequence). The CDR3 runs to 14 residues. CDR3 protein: CASSLSVGRGGYTF. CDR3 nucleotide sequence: TGTGCCAGCAGCTTATCGGTGGGAAGGGGTGGCTACACCTTC.

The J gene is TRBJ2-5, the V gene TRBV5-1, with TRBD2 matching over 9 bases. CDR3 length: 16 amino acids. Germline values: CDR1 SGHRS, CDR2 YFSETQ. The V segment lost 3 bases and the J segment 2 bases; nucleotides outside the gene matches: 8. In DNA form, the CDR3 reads TGCGCCAGCAGCTCTAGCGGGGACGCTTCTCAAGAGACCCAGTACTTC. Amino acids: CASSSSGDASQETQYF.

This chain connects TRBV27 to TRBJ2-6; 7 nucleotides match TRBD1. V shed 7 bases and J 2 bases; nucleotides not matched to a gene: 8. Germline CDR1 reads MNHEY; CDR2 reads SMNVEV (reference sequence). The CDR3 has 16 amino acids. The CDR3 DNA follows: TGTGCCAGCACCCCGGGACAGTGGACTGGGGCCAACGTCCTGACTTTC. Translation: CASTPGQWTGANVLTF.

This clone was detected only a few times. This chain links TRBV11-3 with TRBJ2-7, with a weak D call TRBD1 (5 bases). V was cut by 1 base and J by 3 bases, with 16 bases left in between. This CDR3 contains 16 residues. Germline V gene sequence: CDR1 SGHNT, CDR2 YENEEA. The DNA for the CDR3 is TGTGCCAGCAGCTTAGGGGGCCTAGAATCCGGCTACGAGCAGTACTTC. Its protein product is CASSLGGLESGYEQYF.

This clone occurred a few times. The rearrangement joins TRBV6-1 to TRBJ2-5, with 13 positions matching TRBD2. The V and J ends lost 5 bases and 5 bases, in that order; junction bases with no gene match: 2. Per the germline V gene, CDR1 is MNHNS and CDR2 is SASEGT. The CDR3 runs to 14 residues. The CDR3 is CASSTTSGRETQYF. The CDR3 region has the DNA TGTGCCAGCAGTACGACTAGCGGGAGGGAGACCCAGTACTTC.

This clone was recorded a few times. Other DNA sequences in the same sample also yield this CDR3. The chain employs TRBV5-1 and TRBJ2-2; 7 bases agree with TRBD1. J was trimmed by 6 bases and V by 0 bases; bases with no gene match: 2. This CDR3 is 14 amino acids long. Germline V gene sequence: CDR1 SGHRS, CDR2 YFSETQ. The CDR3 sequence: CASSLGQGAGELFF. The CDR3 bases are TGCGCCAGCAGCTTGGGACAGGGAGCCGGGGAGCTGTTTTTT.